A single sample is the source of the 19 T cell receptor beta chains below, sequenced in a study of cytotoxic CD8 clonotypes in ibrutinib-treated CLL. The protocol was immunoSEQ multiplex PCR, while the TCRdb copy is restricted to in-frame clones and leaves out a portion. This table holds under 200,000 clones, roughly four fifths found once. The input for sequencing was PBMCs, taken after 12 months of ibrutinib treatment. These receptors were taken from a human donor with chronic lymphocytic leukemia.

The chain couples TRBV15 to TRBJ1-4; TRBD1 is a possible D gene (5 bases). The V gene lost 0 bases and the J gene lost 0 bases, with 14 bases spanning the gap. Germline lookup yields CDR1 LNHNV and CDR2 YYDKDF (reference sequence). The CDR3 has 18 amino acids. CDR3 nucleotide sequence: TGTGCCACCAGCAGAGATCGGGGGAAGGTCGCAACTAATGAAAAACTGTTTTTT. Protein sequence: CATSRDRGKVATNEKLFF. The whole variable domain, filled in from reference TRBV15 and TRBJ1-4, reads DAMVIQNPRYQVTQFGKPVTLSCSQTLNHNVMYWYQQKSSQAPKLLFHYYDKDFNNEADTPDNFQSRRPNTSFCFLDIRSPGLGDTAMYLCATSRDRGKVATNEKLFFGSGTQLSVL.

The chain links TRBV20-1 to TRBJ2-1; D is unresolved. Germline V gene lookup returns CDR1 DFQATT and CDR2 SNEGSKA (reference sequence). This CDR3 region has 11 residues. Deletions cut 7 bases from V and 5 bases from J, with 9 bases between. CDR3 coding DNA: TGCAGTGGTTACTTAAACAATGAGCAGTTCTTC. Translating it yields CSGYLNNEQFF.

This chain uses TRBV18 with TRBJ2-1; the D gene is possibly TRBD1 (6 bases). Germline V gene lookup returns CDR1 KGHSH and CDR2 LQKENI. The CDR3 covers 15 residues. Trimming took off 3 bases at V and 6 bases at J, with 15 bases between the two ends. The CDR3 loop reads CASSPITGRSNEQFF. CDR3 nucleotides: TGTGCCAGCTCACCGATTACAGGGCGAAGCAATGAGCAGTTCTTC.

This sequence joins TRBV7-9 and TRBJ2-3; 11 bases match TRBD2. Looked up from germline, CDR1 is SEHNR and CDR2 is FQNEAQ (reference sequence). This CDR3 is built from 16 residues. V lost 0 bases and J lost 4; bases outside the gene matches: 3. The CDR3 is CASSLASGRAADTQYF. CDR3 DNA sequence: TGTGCCAGCAGCTTAGCTAGCGGGAGGGCCGCAGATACGCAGTATTTT.

This chain joins TRBV4-2 and TRBJ1-5; D perhaps matches TRBD1 (5 bases). From germline, CDR1 is LGHNA and CDR2 YNFKEQ. The CDR3 consists of 14 residues. V dropped 5 bases and J dropped 2 bases, with 10 bases sitting between them. The CDR3 nucleotides read TGTGCCAGCAGCTTGATGGGGGGCAATCAGCCCCAGCATTTT. Its protein product is CASSLMGGNQPQHF.

The rearrangement uses TRBV5-1 and TRBJ2-7; the D is unclear. CDR1 and CDR2 from the germline V gene are SGHRS and YFSETQ. CDR3 length: 14 amino acids. Between the trimmed V and J ends, which lost 2 bases and 1 base, there was a span of 10 bases. Here the CDR3 reads CASSFDTRSYEQYF. CDR3 DNA: TGCGCCAGCAGCTTTGACACCCGGTCCTACGAGCAGTACTTC.

The chain is built from TRBV10-3 and TRBJ1-3; D ambiguous. The CDR3 is made up of 16 amino acids. Germline lookup yields CDR1 ENHRY and CDR2 SYGVKD. Trimming left V 0 bases short and J 0 bases short, with 9 bases between. The CDR3 is CAISESPGVSGNTIYF. In DNA form, the CDR3 reads TGTGCCATCAGTGAGTCCCCAGGTGTCTCTGGAAACACCATATATTTT.

This clone was picked up a small number of times. The rearrangement uses TRBV27 and TRBJ1-2; possibly TRBD1 for D (6 bases). Deletions cut 6 bases from V and 0 bases from J, with 14 bases between. CDR3 size: 15 residues. Per germline, CDR1 MNHEY and CDR2 SMNVEV (reference sequence). CDR3 bases: TGTGCCAGCAGAGGGGGGGTCGCCCCTAACTATGGCTACACCTTC. Translated: CASRGGVAPNYGYTF.

This clone was counted only a few times. This chain links TRBV20-1 with TRBJ2-7, with D perhaps TRBD1 (6 bases). CDR3 length: 10 residues. Germline assignment: CDR1 DFQATT and CDR2 SNEGSKA (reference sequence). The V end lost 6 bases, the J end lost 6 bases, and 9 bases lay between the germline ends. The CDR3 is CSARGVEQYF. The CDR3 DNA sequence: TGCAGTGCCAGGGGCGTCGAGCAGTACTTC.

The V and J genes are TRBV6-4 and TRBJ1-2; 8 bases are a match to TRBD1. This CDR3 spans 15 amino acids. Germline CDR1 MRHNA, CDR2 SNTAGT. With 5 bases clipped from V and 4 bases from J, the junction kept 9 bases outside the gene matches. The CDR3 is CASSPETGVVYGYTF. The CDR3 nucleotides are TGTGCCAGCAGTCCCGAGACAGGGGTGGTCTATGGCTACACCTTC.

This clone was counted only a few times. This rearrangement joins TRBV19 to TRBJ1-6; 11 bases align to TRBD1. V lost 5 bases, J lost 9 bases, and 6 bases stayed unmatched. Germline loops: CDR1 LNHDA, CDR2 SQIVND (reference sequence). This CDR3 region has 15 residues. CDR3 nucleotide sequence: TGTGCCAGTAGTCATCAGGACAGGGGGCCTTCACCCCTCCACTTT. This encodes CASSHQDRGPSPLHF.

The rearrangement links TRBV6-1 to TRBJ1-2; the D gene is possibly TRBD1 (5 bases). The CDR3 totals 16 residues. V lost 2 bases, J lost 5 bases, and 18 bases lay in between. Germline CDR1 MNHNS, CDR2 SASEGT. This CDR3 is CASSERGPGLSYGYTF. As DNA, the CDR3 is TGTGCCAGCAGTGAACGAGGACCGGGGCTATCTTATGGCTACACCTTC.

The rearrangement joins TRBV20-1 to TRBJ1-2, with D hard to call. The ends were cut back, 4 bases at V and 6 bases at J, with 9 bases in the middle. The CDR3 is 11 residues long. The V gene's germline CDR1 is DFQATT and CDR2 SNEGSKA (reference sequence). As DNA, the CDR3 is TGCAGTGCTAACAACGGACATGGCTACACCTTC. Translating it yields CSANNGHGYTF.

The J gene is TRBJ1-2, the V gene TRBV19, with D perhaps matching TRBD1 (5 bases). V shed 6 bases and J shed 4 bases, with 18 bases lying between them. The CDR3 is 15 amino acids. Germline-derived CDR1 and CDR2 are LNHDA and SQIVND (reference sequence). The CDR3 region has the DNA TGTGCCAGTAGCCCCCGACAGTTCTATGCCTATGGCTACACCTTC. The encoded protein is CASSPRQFYAYGYTF.

V and J are TRBV19 and TRBJ2-1, with 13 bases fitting TRBD2. Per germline, CDR1 LNHDA and CDR2 SQIVND (reference sequence). J was trimmed by 11 bases and V by 6 bases; bases with no gene match: 4. The CDR3 runs 13 residues. The CDR3 loop is CASRGLAGFQQFF. The CDR3 bases are TGTGCCAGTAGGGGACTAGCGGGATTTCAGCAGTTCTTC.

The CDR3: CASRRSGASMETQYF. DNA for the CDR3: TGTGCCAGCAGAAGGAGCGGGGCCTCGATGGAGACCCAGTACTTC. This rearrangement joins TRBV2 to TRBJ2-5; TRBD2 matches 7 bases. The CDR3 is made up of 15 amino acids. Germline V lookup: CDR1 SNHLY, CDR2 FYNNEI. J was trimmed by 5 bases and V by 6 bases; bases with no gene match: 12.

This clone was recorded once. The chain joins TRBV6-6 to TRBJ2-1; 7 bases match TRBD1. Losses at the gene ends were 8 bases for V and 6 bases for J; bases not matched to a gene: 10. This CDR3 spans 14 amino acids. CDR1 MNHNY and CDR2 SVGAGI come from the germline V gene (reference sequence). The CDR3 is CASSTGTNFNEQFF. CDR3 nucleotides: TGTGCCAGCTCGACAGGGACCAATTTCAATGAGCAGTTCTTC.

The chain recombines TRBV18 with TRBJ1-1; D remains unclear. The germline V gene has CDR1 KGHSH and CDR2 LQKENI. V lost 3 bases to trimming and J lost 0 bases, with 14 bases between them. The CDR3 is 16 residues long. The CDR3 reads CASSPFDVRMNTEAFF. The CDR3 bases are TGTGCCAGCTCACCTTTTGACGTCAGGATGAACACTGAAGCTTTCTTT.

The genes are TRBV28 and TRBJ2-3; 7 bases are shared with TRBD1. The CDR3 is made up of 17 amino acids. The germline V gene encodes CDR1 MDHEN and CDR2 SYDVKM. V lost 6 bases and J lost 2; bases outside the gene matches: 14. CDR3 DNA sequence: TGTGCCAGCAGCTTCCAGGAAGGGACAGCTTACACAGATACGCAGTATTTT. This sequence encodes CASSFQEGTAYTDTQYF. Using reference TRBV28 and TRBJ2-3 for the parts outside the CDR3, the full variable domain is DVKVTQSSRYLVKRTGEKVFLECVQDMDHENMFWYRQDPGLGLRLIYFSYDVKMKEKGDIPEGYSVSREKKERFSLILESASTNQTSMYLCASSFQEGTAYTDTQYFGPGTRLTVL.